This T cell receptor beta chain was sequenced during a study of cytomegalovirus exposure and HLA in healthy donors. This clone was picked up a small number of times. The antigen remains unidentified. J was trimmed by 2 bases and V by 6 bases; bases with no gene match: 7. This CDR3 has 16 amino acids. Germline CDR1 is MNHEY and CDR2 is SMNVEV (reference sequence). Study-level points and caveats: A later look showed TCR association rates differing by HLA locus, highest for DRB1 and lowest for HLA-C. In a later analysis, TCR beta V- and J-gene trimming was associated with a missense DCLRE1C variant.

The primer mix had 60 Vbeta and 13 Jbeta primers. Clones were sequenced by immunoSEQ multiplex PCR, and TCRdb holds only the in-frame ones, with some missing. The sample yields 150,000 to 200,000 clones, roughly 70% seen once. In nominal health when sampled, donors likely had unrecorded immune exposures nonetheless. Sequenced: PBMCs. The chain recombines TRBV27 with TRBJ2-3; 11 positions match TRBD1. The TCR originated in a male donor in good health and CMV-seronegative. The CDR3 reads CASSRRDRGSTDTQYF. CDR3 DNA sequence: TGTGCCAGCAGCCGCCGGGACAGGGGGTCCACAGATACGCAGTATTTT.